Below are 14 T cell receptor beta chains sequenced from a single sample in a study of a mutant IDH1 vaccine in newly diagnosed glioma (dated by TCRdb to the early 2020s). Receptor libraries were prepared by the immunoSEQ multiplex PCR assay. TCRdb carries this immuneACCESS record with in-frame sequences only. Its versions omit some clonotypes, under half of them owing to an unresolved V gene in the studies checked, with the rest unexplained. A total of fewer than 55,000 clones appear in this sample, roughly two thirds of them only once. In total, the top ten clones hold 4.8% of the sample. According to the study, the label for this sample's time point signals: week 47, end of study. Each vaccine dose, consisting of 300 ug of a 20-mer mutant IDH1 peptide in Montanide, was administered subcutaneously with topical imiquimod. The antigens for these receptors are not known. The sample consisted of peripheral blood mononuclear cells (PBMCs), taken from a glioma patient whose treatment included an IDH1 peptide vaccine. The source is a man aged 35-49 years with glioma. Some clones in this sample may be carry-over from other donors' samples.

There are a few counts of this clone. The CDR3 spells CASSRAGGLSELFF. CDR3 nucleotides: TGTGCCAGCAGTCGAGCGGGGGGGCTGTCGGAGCTGTTTTTT. This chain joins TRBV27 and TRBJ2-2, with TRBD2 matching 10 bases. This CDR3 comprises 14 residues. The V and J ends lost 5 bases and 10 bases, in that order; junction bases with no gene match: 7. Germline CDR1 MNHEY, CDR2 SMNVEV (reference sequence).

This clone was seen a single time. The rearrangement joins TRBV6-1 to TRBJ2-7; D uncertain. CDR1 MNHNS and CDR2 SASEGT come from the germline V gene. The CDR3 spans 14 residues. With 2 bases removed from V and 9 bases from J, the gap between germline ends came to 17 bases. The CDR3 nucleotides read TGTGCCAGCAGTGAATCTATGTTGGCTACGATGCAGTACTTC. It codes for CASSESMLATMQYF.

This clone was seen a few times. The identical CDR3 is also encoded by other nucleotide sequences in the sample. The rearrangement links TRBV20-1 to TRBJ1-1; D is unclear. CDR3 size: 11 residues. V lost 6 bases and J lost 2, with 7 bases in between. Germline lookup yields CDR1 DFQATT and CDR2 SNEGSKA (reference sequence). CDR3 in amino acids: CSAPRNTEAFF. DNA for the CDR3: TGCAGTGCGCCTAGAAACACTGAAGCTTTCTTT.

This clone was detected only once. The gene calls are TRBV6-6 and TRBJ1-6, with D unresolved. V was shortened by 5 bases and J by 7 bases, with 12 bases between the two germline ends. The germline gives CDR1 MNHNY, CDR2 SVGAGI (reference sequence). The CDR3 contains 14 residues. CDR3 residues: CASSPISTNSPLHF. The CDR3 DNA reads as TGTGCCAGCAGTCCTATTTCAACGAATTCACCCCTCCACTTT.

V usage is TRBV2 and J usage is TRBJ2-7, with D perhaps TRBD2 (6 bases). This CDR3 is built from 10 residues. The germline V gene has CDR1 SNHLY and CDR2 FYNNEI. Trimming removed 6 bases at V and 6 bases at J, with 6 bases between. The CDR3: CASRGGEQYF. CDR3 bases: TGTGCCAGCAGGGGGGGCGAGCAGTACTTC.

This clone has more than one count but fewer than ten. The chain uses TRBV7-2 and TRBJ2-3; 9 bases map to TRBD2. Germline loops: CDR1 SGHTA, CDR2 FQGNSA. J was trimmed by 6 bases and V by 5 bases; bases with no gene match: 9. This CDR3 has 15 residues. This CDR3 reads CASSLSGGSRDTQYF. CDR3 DNA: TGTGCCAGCAGCCTGAGCGGGGGGAGTAGGGATACGCAGTATTTT.

The chain links TRBV4-1 to TRBJ1-1, with D hard to call. The CDR3 sequence is 15 residues long. Deletions cut 0 bases from V and 1 base from J, with 9 bases between. Germline V lookup: CDR1 MGHRA, CDR2 YSYEKL. The CDR3, as DNA: TGCGCCAGCAGCCAAGATGGCAGGTCGAACACTGAAGCTTTCTTT. Its protein product is CASSQDGRSNTEAFF.

The V and J genes are TRBV5-1 and TRBJ2-2, with D maybe TRBD1 (5 bases). In germline, CDR1 is SGHRS, CDR2 YFSETQ. The CDR3 has 13 residues. The V and J ends lost 5 bases and 7 bases respectively, with 12 bases between them. CDR3 sequence (DNA): TGCGCCAGCAGAGAGCAGGGTCACGGGGAGCTGTTTTTT. It codes for CASREQGHGELFF.

The V and J genes are TRBV7-2 and TRBJ2-7, with D tentatively TRBD2 (6 bases). CDR3 length: 13 amino acids. Germline CDR1 reads SGHTA; CDR2 reads FQGNSA. V lost 5 bases, J lost 2 bases, and 10 bases lay in between. The CDR3 loop is CASSPGGAYEQYF. CDR3 nucleotides: TGTGCCAGCAGCCCCGGCGGGGCCTACGAGCAGTACTTC.

This chain joins TRBV5-1 and TRBJ1-6; TRBD1 aligns across 7 bases. CDR1 is SGHRS and CDR2 is YFSETQ in the germline V gene. The CDR3 length is 15 residues. V was pared by 5 bases and J by 5 bases, with 7 bases of the junction left unmatched. CDR3 nucleotides: TGCGCCAGCAGTCCCCTCGGGACAGATAATTCACCCCTCCACTTT. Translated: CASSPLGTDNSPLHF.

This clone was counted only a few times. The CDR3 sequence is CASSPLGAGGPSYEQYF. The DNA for the CDR3 is TGTGCCAGCTCGCCCTTAGGGGCGGGGGGGCCTTCCTACGAGCAGTACTTC. The chain employs TRBV18 and TRBJ2-7; 9 bases map to TRBD2. Germline assignment: CDR1 KGHSH and CDR2 LQKENI. Trimming took 6 bases from V and 1 from J; bases not matched to a gene: 13. The CDR3 covers 17 residues.

This clone came up a few times. The CDR3 loop reads CASSEEDSSAGPQHF. CDR3 sequence (DNA): TGTGCCAGCAGTGAAGAGGACAGCTCCGCGGGGCCCCAGCATTTT. The chain combines TRBV2 with TRBJ1-5; D possibly corresponds to TRBD1 (6 bases). CDR3 length: 15 residues. CDR1 SNHLY and CDR2 FYNNEI come from the germline V gene. The V and J ends lost 1 base and 9 bases respectively, with 16 bases between them.

V usage is TRBV5-8 and J usage is TRBJ2-7; the D gene is possibly TRBD2 (5 bases). The germline V and J ends were trimmed by 2 bases and 7 bases, with 13 bases remaining between them. Germline assignment: CDR1 SGHTS and CDR2 YDEGEE. The CDR3 is made up of 13 amino acids. The CDR3 DNA is TGTGCCAGCAGCTTCGGGGTCCTTGGGGAGCAGTACTTC. This translates into CASSFGVLGEQYF.

The chain combines TRBV6-5 with TRBJ1-2, with D perhaps TRBD1 (5 bases). CDR1 and CDR2 (germline): MNHEY, SVGAGI. The V and J ends lost 5 bases and 4 bases respectively, with 17 bases between them. The CDR3 has 15 amino acids. Written as DNA, the CDR3 is TGTGCCAGCAGTAAACTTGGACAAAGAACCTATGGCTACACCTTC. Its translation is CASSKLGQRTYGYTF.